The 18 T cell receptor beta chains below all came from one sample that was sequenced in a study of response to subunit inactivated influenza vaccine. Using its own MiXCR run on the RT-PCR reads, TCRdb lists one record per CDR3 protein. The sample lists about 570,000 distinct CDR3 sequences, about 11% occurring once. These data were also reused for a study on T cells expressing NK-cell markers. That work adds: 5'RACE template switching with UMIs generated TCR beta cDNA.

This specimen consisted of PBMCs from blood, obtained on the day of vaccination. The receptors were gathered from a man in his fifties who received an inactivated influenza vaccine.

This clonotype turned up a few times. The rearrangement joins TRBV3-1 to TRBJ2-1, with 7 bases fitting TRBD2. Trimming cost V 2 bases and J 5 bases; bases outside gene matches: 9. Germline V gene sequence: CDR1 LGHDT, CDR2 YNNKEL (reference sequence). This CDR3 is built from 16 residues. The CDR3 sequence is CASSQWGGAGNNEQFF. The CDR3 DNA sequence: TGTGCCAGCAGCCAATGGGGGGGAGCTGGGAACAATGAGCAGTTCTTC.

This clonotype was picked up a small number of times. The chain carries TRBV4-3 and TRBJ2-3, with TRBD2 matching over 8 bases. Germline CDR1 and CDR2: LGHNA and YSLEER. This CDR3 contains 15 residues. J gave up 4 bases and V 4 bases, and 7 bases lay outside the gene matches. The CDR3 spells CASSRVAGSPDTQYF. The CDR3 bases are TGCGCCAGCAGCCGAGTAGCGGGGAGCCCAGATACGCAGTATTTT.

This clonotype occurred many times. The chain recombines TRBV20-1 with TRBJ2-1; 8 bases fit TRBD2. The germline gives CDR1 DFQATT, CDR2 SNEGSKA (reference sequence). V shed 0 bases, J shed 0 bases, and the junction held 7 bases outside the gene matches. The CDR3 runs 17 residues. The CDR3 loop is CSARDWRTSFSYNEQFF. The CDR3 DNA follows: TGCAGTGCTAGAGATTGGCGGACTAGCTTCTCCTACAATGAGCAGTTCTTC.

This clonotype was picked up a small number of times. The genes are TRBV28 and TRBJ2-1, with a possible D match to TRBD1 (5 bases). The CDR3 has 13 residues. Germline-derived CDR1 and CDR2 are MDHEN and SYDVKM. Deletions cut 9 bases from V and 7 bases from J, with 16 bases between. The CDR3 region has the DNA TGTGCCAGTGGGTGGGGCGGAAGGAATGAGCAGTTCTTC. Translation gives CASGWGGRNEQFF.

This clonotype has a handful of counts. The genes are TRBV18 and TRBJ2-3; D uncertain. Deletions cut 3 bases from V and 4 bases from J, with 11 bases between. Germline values: CDR1 KGHSH, CDR2 LQKENI. The CDR3 runs 14 residues. The CDR3: CASSPRVSADTQYF. DNA for the CDR3: TGTGCCAGCTCACCTCGGGTGAGCGCAGATACGCAGTATTTT.

This clonotype was seen more than once but under ten times. CDR3 in DNA: TGTGCCAGCAGTTTAAACTACAAAATCTACGAGCAGTACTTC. Amino acids: CASSLNYKIYEQYF. This rearrangement joins TRBV12-3 or TRBV12-4 to TRBJ2-7, with D unresolved. This CDR3 is 14 amino acids long. Trimming cost V 2 bases and J 3 bases, with 11 bases left between them.

The chain joins TRBV7-2 to TRBJ2-7; TRBD2 agrees at 9 bases. Germline V lookup: CDR1 SGHTA, CDR2 FQGNSA. V gave up 5 bases and J gave up 6 bases; unmatched junction bases: 5. CDR3 length: 13 residues. CDR3: CASSAGGPFEQYF. CDR3 in DNA: TGTGCCAGCAGCGCGGGGGGGCCGTTCGAGCAGTACTTC.

The rearrangement uses TRBV4-1 and TRBJ2-3; tentatively, D is TRBD1 (6 bases). The germline gives CDR1 MGHRA, CDR2 YSYEKL. The CDR3 length is 12 residues. Trimming pared 4 bases from V and 9 bases from J, leaving 11 bases between. CDR3 sequence reads: CASSPTRGTQYF. CDR3 DNA sequence: TGCGCCAGCAGCCCGACCAGGGGAACGCAGTATTTT.

This clonotype was seen only a few times. The rearrangement links TRBV28 to TRBJ2-7; weak D call: TRBD2 (5 bases). The CDR3 runs to 13 residues. Trimming shortened V by 6 bases and J by 7 bases, and 16 bases separated the two germline ends. CDR1 MDHEN and CDR2 SYDVKM come from the germline V gene. CDR3 residues: CASSPGKLGEQYF. CDR3 coding DNA: TGTGCCAGCAGCCCCGGGAAGCTGGGAGAGCAGTACTTC. The variable domain in full, completed from reference TRBV28 and TRBJ2-7, reads DVKVTQSSRYLVKRTGEKVFLECVQDMDHENMFWYRQDPGLGLRLIYFSYDVKMKEKGDIPEGYSVSREKKERFSLILESASTNQTSMYLCASSPGKLGEQYFGPGTRLTVT.

CDR3 in DNA: TGTGCCAGCTCACCAGTGGCGGGAGCAGATACGCAGTATTTT. It translates to CASSPVAGADTQYF. The chain recombines TRBV18 with TRBJ2-3; 7 bases are shared with TRBD2. This CDR3 comprises 14 residues. After removal of 2 bases from V and 4 bases from J, the junction contained 3 bases not matched to a gene. The germline gives CDR1 KGHSH, CDR2 LQKENI.

V and J are TRBV27 and TRBJ2-1; 13 bases match TRBD2. Germline V lookup: CDR1 MNHEY, CDR2 SMNVEV (reference sequence). Losses at the gene ends were 4 bases for V and 8 bases for J; bases not matched to a gene: 11. The CDR3 contains 17 residues. The CDR3 DNA is TGTGCCAGCAGTTCAAGACGGAGGACTAGCGGGAGCTATGAGCAGTTCTTC. Its protein product is CASSSRRRTSGSYEQFF.

This clonotype appeared a few times. The gene calls are TRBV5-6 and TRBJ1-5; D is undetermined. The CDR3 spans 15 residues. Germline values: CDR1 SGHDT, CDR2 YYEEEE. V was clipped by 3 bases and J by 5 bases, with 15 bases between them. The DNA for the CDR3 is TGTGCCAGCAGCTCGTGGGCCTTGGACCATCAGCCCCAGCATTTT. Translation: CASSSWALDHQPQHF.

The table lists this clonotype with a few counts. The chain uses TRBV20-1 and TRBJ2-1; 11 nucleotides match TRBD2. Trimming at V came to 6 bases and at J to 5 bases, leaving 6 bases not matched to a gene. The CDR3 loop spans 14 amino acids. Germline CDR1 reads DFQATT; CDR2 reads SNEGSKA (reference sequence). CDR3 sequence: CSAPAGLADNEQFF. Here the CDR3 DNA reads TGCAGTGCCCCCGCGGGACTAGCGGACAATGAGCAGTTCTTC.

This clonotype was detected once. The chain combines TRBV5-1 with TRBJ2-3; D call uncertain. The V gene's germline CDR1 is SGHRS and CDR2 YFSETQ. The V end was cut by 0 bases, the J end by 8 bases, with 16 bases between. This CDR3 is built from 15 residues. The CDR3 sequence: CASSLAGRFAGTQYF. CDR3 bases: TGCGCCAGCAGCTTGGCCGGCAGGTTTGCAGGTACGCAGTATTTT.

This clonotype was counted between two and nine times. The V gene is TRBV20-1, the J gene TRBJ1-2; unclear D gene. The CDR3 covers 12 residues. The ends were cut back, 3 bases at V and 3 bases at J, with 8 bases in the middle. Germline CDR1 reads DFQATT; CDR2 reads SNEGSKA (reference sequence). CDR3 DNA: TGCAGTGCTAGTCCGCAGGACTATGGCTACACCTTC. Translation gives CSASPQDYGYTF.

This clonotype was observed a few times. DNA of the CDR3: TGCAGTGCTAGGGTAACGAGCAATCAGCCCCAGCATTTT. Translated: CSARVTSNQPQHF. V usage is TRBV20-1 and J usage is TRBJ1-5, with D uncertain. Trimming stripped 3 bases from V and 1 base from J, with 7 bases between. CDR1 DFQATT and CDR2 SNEGSKA come from the germline V gene (reference sequence). The length of the CDR3 is 13 residues.

This clonotype was counted between two and nine times. The rearrangement uses TRBV29-1 and TRBJ2-1, with D perhaps given as TRBD1 or TRBD2 (5 bases each). V dropped 3 bases and J dropped 4 bases, with 10 bases sitting between them. The CDR3 is made up of 13 amino acids. CDR1 and CDR2 (germline): SQVTM, ANQGSEA. CDR3 in amino acids: CSVDRDLYNEQFF. The CDR3 DNA is TGCAGCGTTGATCGGGACCTATACAATGAGCAGTTCTTC.

This clonotype was seen more than once but under ten times. The V and J genes are TRBV7-9 and TRBJ2-5; TRBD1 agrees at 8 bases. CDR1 SEHNR and CDR2 FQNEAQ come from the germline V gene (reference sequence). The CDR3 runs to 15 residues. Trimming removed 5 bases from V and 4 bases from J; junction bases left unmatched: 9. The CDR3, as DNA: TGTGCCAGCAGCATAAGACAGGGGCCAACAGAGACCCAGTACTTC. Its translation: CASSIRQGPTETQYF.